This entry describes one TCR beta chain. Antigen specificity is unknown. The sample belongs to a study of cytomegalovirus exposure and HLA in healthy donors. Whole-study context: Of 300 to 500 genotyped donors, roughly 80% grouped in the Caucasian-associated ancestry cluster.

Overall study findings and caveats: TCR beta chains numbering some 150 were designated cytomegalovirus-associated.

Trimming removed 6 bases from V and 0 bases from J; junction bases left unmatched: 2. The germline gives CDR1 MNHNY, CDR2 SVGAGI (reference sequence). This CDR3 contains 13 residues. Researchers ran the PCR with 60 Vbeta and 13 Jbeta primers. Profiling relied on immunoSEQ multiplex PCR, and the TCRdb table lists in-frame clones only, not all of them. The sample records over 150,000 clones, 75% to 85% being singletons. Specimen: PBMCs. The TCR was taken from a man in his fifties in good health and CMV-seropositive. The chain couples TRBV6-6 to TRBJ2-7; 7 bases map to TRBD2. CDR3 in DNA: TGTGCCAGCAGAAGCGGGGTCTCCTACGAGCAGTACTTC. Its translation is CASRSGVSYEQYF.